These T cell receptor beta chains were read from a single sample in a study of blood T cell repertoires in COVID-19. TCRdb keeps only in-frame clones here, not all; method: immunoSEQ multiplex PCR. The sample yields about 240,000 clones, around 87% seen once. Sequencing input: peripheral blood. The source is a man aged 60 to 75 who had recovered from COVID-19. Each CDR3 is given with its conserved first and last residue. D genes are given only for firm matches. Not all rows give a size; the values are once, few, many and, for expanded clones, a class.

J gene: TRBJ1-4
V gene: TRBV5-1
clone size: -
D gene: -
CDR3 protein: CASSSGEKLFF
CDR3 DNA: TGCGCCAGCAGCTCCGGTGAAAAACTGTTTTTT

J gene: TRBJ2-1
V gene: TRBV2
clone size: -
D gene: TRBD1
CDR3 protein: CASRQSGTGGVGEQFF
CDR3 DNA: TGTGCCAGCAGACAATCCGGGACAGGGGGCGTGGGGGAGCAGTTCTTC

J gene: TRBJ1-2
V gene: TRBV9
clone size: -
D gene: -
CDR3 protein: CASSVGRGRGETNYGYTF
CDR3 DNA: TGTGCCAGCAGCGTAGGGAGGGGGAGGGGAGAGACGAACTATGGCTACACCTTC

J gene: TRBJ1-1
V gene: TRBV9
clone size: few
D gene: TRBD1
CDR3 protein: CASSDSGGRGTEAFF
CDR3 DNA: TGTGCCAGCAGCGATTCAGGGGGCCGGGGTACTGAAGCTTTCTTT

J gene: TRBJ2-1
V gene: TRBV7-2
clone size: -
D gene: TRBD2
CDR3 protein: CASSPHREVDEQFF
CDR3 DNA: TGTGCCAGCAGCCCCCATCGGGAGGTAGATGAGCAGTTCTTC

J gene: TRBJ1-3
V gene: TRBV18
clone size: -
D gene: -
CDR3 protein: CASSFPGNSGNTIYF
CDR3 DNA: TGTGCCAGCTCATTCCCAGGGAACTCTGGAAACACCATATATTTT

J gene: TRBJ2-3
V gene: TRBV7-8
clone size: -
D gene: -
CDR3 protein: CASSSVGQGKSDTQYF
CDR3 DNA: TGTGCCAGCAGCTCAGTTGGTCAGGGGAAATCTGATACGCAGTATTTT

J gene: TRBJ1-1
V gene: TRBV6-2/TRBV6-3
clone size: -
D gene: -
CDR3 protein: CASSPSQGSEAFF
CDR3 DNA: TGTGCCAGCAGCCCAAGTCAGGGCAGTGAAGCTTTCTTT

J gene: TRBJ1-1
V gene: TRBV7-9
clone size: -
D gene: TRBD1
CDR3 protein: CASRGQGPLNTEAFF
CDR3 DNA: TGTGCCAGCAGGGGACAGGGACCACTGAACACTGAAGCTTTCTTT

J gene: TRBJ1-6
V gene: TRBV11-2
clone size: few
D gene: -
CDR3 protein: CASSLGLGNSPLHF
CDR3 DNA: TGTGCCAGCAGCTTAGGCCTCGGGAATTCACCCCTCCACTTT

J gene: TRBJ2-2
V gene: TRBV12-5
clone size: -
D gene: TRBD2
CDR3 protein: CASGLARWGERGTGELFF
CDR3 DNA: TGTGCTAGTGGTTTGGCCCGGTGGGGGGAGCGGGGCACCGGGGAGCTGTTTTTT

J gene: TRBJ2-2
V gene: TRBV5-1
clone size: -
D gene: TRBD2
CDR3 protein: CASSLPAAGGFAGELFF
CDR3 DNA: TGCGCCAGCAGCCTCCCCGCAGCGGGGGGGTTTGCCGGGGAGCTGTTTTTT

J gene: TRBJ1-1
V gene: TRBV18
clone size: once
D gene: -
CDR3 protein: CASSKSGWGGNTEAFF
CDR3 DNA: TGTGCCAGCTCGAAATCCGGATGGGGGGGGAACACTGAAGCTTTCTTT

J gene: TRBJ1-1
V gene: TRBV30
clone size: -
D gene: -
CDR3 protein: CAWNVHGVNTEAFF
CDR3 DNA: TGTGCCTGGAATGTACACGGGGTGAACACTGAAGCTTTCTTT

J gene: TRBJ1-2
V gene: TRBV19
clone size: -
D gene: -
CDR3 protein: CASSLQGRDYGYTF
CDR3 DNA: TGTGCCAGTAGCTTACAGGGACGCGACTATGGCTACACCTTC

J gene: TRBJ2-2
V gene: TRBV2
clone size: -
D gene: TRBD1
CDR3 protein: CASSGDRGNTGELFF
CDR3 DNA: TGTGCCAGCAGTGGGGACAGGGGCAACACCGGGGAGCTGTTTTTT

J gene: TRBJ2-1
V gene: TRBV5-1
clone size: -
D gene: TRBD1
CDR3 protein: CASSFGPGQGYNEQFF
CDR3 DNA: TGCGCCAGCAGCTTCGGACCGGGACAGGGGTACAATGAGCAGTTCTTC

J gene: TRBJ1-4
V gene: TRBV3-1/TRBV3-2
clone size: -
D gene: TRBD1
CDR3 protein: CASSPGQGAKKLFF
CDR3 DNA: TGTGCCAGCAGCCCCGGACAGGGGGCGAAGAAACTGTTTTTT

J gene: TRBJ1-4
V gene: TRBV3-1/TRBV3-2
clone size: -
D gene: TRBD1
CDR3 protein: CASSRRDRGWEKLFF
CDR3 DNA: TGTGCCAGCAGCCGCCGGGACAGGGGCTGGGAAAAACTGTTTTTT

J gene: TRBJ1-5
V gene: TRBV2
clone size: -
D gene: -
CDR3 protein: CASELVLGGNQPQHF
CDR3 DNA: TGTGCCAGCGAACTGGTCCTAGGGGGAAATCAGCCCCAGCATTTT

J gene: TRBJ2-5
V gene: TRBV19
clone size: -
D gene: TRBD1
CDR3 protein: CASSIGDRGKETQYF
CDR3 DNA: TGTGCCAGTAGTATAGGAGACAGGGGGAAAGAGACCCAGTACTTC

J gene: TRBJ2-7
V gene: TRBV5-1
clone size: -
D gene: TRBD1
CDR3 protein: CASSKGQGIIYEQYF
CDR3 DNA: TGCGCCAGCAGCAAGGGACAGGGAATAATCTACGAGCAGTACTTC

J gene: TRBJ2-7
V gene: TRBV5-4
clone size: -
D gene: TRBD1
CDR3 protein: CASSFRGNSNYEQYF
CDR3 DNA: TGTGCCAGCAGCTTCAGGGGGAATTCCAACTACGAGCAGTACTTC

J gene: TRBJ1-1
V gene: TRBV5-1
clone size: -
D gene: -
CDR3 protein: CASSLLAVNTEAFF
CDR3 DNA: TGCGCCAGCAGCTTGCTAGCTGTGAACACTGAAGCTTTCTTT

J gene: TRBJ1-2
V gene: TRBV7-2
clone size: -
D gene: -
CDR3 protein: CASSLAVNGLGALSYGYTF
CDR3 DNA: TGTGCCAGCAGCCTAGCTGTAAATGGATTGGGGGCTTTGTCCTATGGCTACACCTTC

J gene: TRBJ1-5
V gene: TRBV19
clone size: few
D gene: -
CDR3 protein: CASSIQSGDQPQHF
CDR3 DNA: TGTGCCAGTAGTATACAGTCAGGGGATCAGCCCCAGCATTTT

J gene: TRBJ1-1
V gene: TRBV11-2
clone size: once
D gene: -
CDR3 protein: CASSLGGLNTEAFF
CDR3 DNA: TGTGCCAGCAGCTTAGGAGGGTTGAACACTGAAGCTTTCTTT

J gene: TRBJ2-7
V gene: TRBV7-9
clone size: -
D gene: -
CDR3 protein: CASSLDRDYPYEQYF
CDR3 DNA: TGTGCCAGCAGCTTAGACAGGGACTACCCCTACGAGCAGTACTTC

J gene: TRBJ2-3
V gene: TRBV7-2
clone size: -
D gene: -
CDR3 protein: CASSGERWDTQYF
CDR3 DNA: TGTGCCAGCAGCGGCGAGAGGTGGGATACGCAGTATTTT

J gene: TRBJ2-2
V gene: TRBV5-1
clone size: -
D gene: TRBD1
CDR3 protein: CASSLRGQGPITGELFF
CDR3 DNA: TGCGCCAGCAGCTTAAGGGGACAGGGGCCTATTACCGGGGAGCTGTTTTTT

J gene: TRBJ1-2
V gene: TRBV5-1
clone size: once
D gene: -
CDR3 protein: CASSLGSSNRGNYGYTF
CDR3 DNA: TGCGCCAGCAGCTTGGGGAGCAGTAATCGTGGGAACTATGGCTACACCTTC

J gene: TRBJ2-1
V gene: TRBV27
clone size: -
D gene: -
CDR3 protein: CASSSPTGNEQFF
CDR3 DNA: TGTGCCAGCAGTTCGCCGACGGGCAATGAGCAGTTCTTC

J gene: TRBJ2-3
V gene: TRBV24-1
clone size: -
D gene: TRBD1
CDR3 protein: CATSDGTGGSDTQYF
CDR3 DNA: TGTGCCACCAGTGATGGGACAGGGGGATCAGATACGCAGTATTTT

J gene: TRBJ2-1
V gene: TRBV4-2
clone size: -
D gene: -
CDR3 protein: CASSRTRQDNEQFF
CDR3 DNA: TGTGCCAGCAGCCGGACAAGACAGGACAATGAGCAGTTCTTC

J gene: TRBJ1-6
V gene: TRBV4-1
clone size: few
D gene: -
CDR3 protein: CASSQDSRRNNNSPLHF
CDR3 DNA: TGCGCCAGCAGCCAAGACAGCCGGAGAAATAATAATTCACCCCTCCACTTT

J gene: TRBJ1-2
V gene: TRBV6-1
clone size: -
D gene: -
CDR3 protein: CASSEAGGARYGYTF
CDR3 DNA: TGTGCCAGCAGTGAAGCAGGGGGGGCGCGGTATGGCTACACCTTC

J gene: TRBJ2-2
V gene: TRBV28
clone size: -
D gene: TRBD2
CDR3 protein: CASRPGGRAELFF
CDR3 DNA: TGTGCCAGCAGACCCGGTGGGAGGGCTGAGCTGTTTTTT

J gene: TRBJ2-4
V gene: TRBV21-1
clone size: -
D gene: -
CDR3 protein: CASSPGIAKNIQYF
CDR3 DNA: TGTGCCAGCAGCCCGGGGATAGCCAAAAACATTCAGTACTTC

J gene: TRBJ2-7
V gene: TRBV7-2
clone size: few
D gene: -
CDR3 protein: CASSPDYSVYEQYF
CDR3 DNA: TGTGCCAGCAGCCCAGACTACTCTGTCTACGAGCAGTACTTC

J gene: TRBJ2-7
V gene: TRBV29-1
clone size: once
D gene: TRBD1
CDR3 protein: CSVEPRDRGPPYEQYF
CDR3 DNA: TGCAGCGTTGAACCTAGAGACAGGGGTCCGCCATACGAGCAGTACTTC

J gene: TRBJ1-5
V gene: TRBV28
clone size: -
D gene: TRBD1
CDR3 protein: CASSDRGNQPQHF
CDR3 DNA: TGTGCCAGCAGCGACAGGGGCAATCAGCCCCAGCATTTT

J gene: TRBJ2-2
V gene: TRBV11-2
clone size: -
D gene: -
CDR3 protein: CASSLGPNTGELFF
CDR3 DNA: TGTGCCAGCAGCTTGGGGCCCAACACCGGGGAGCTGTTTTTT